This T cell receptor beta chain was recorded in a study of T cells in Graves' hyperthyroidism and ophthalmopathy (dated by TCRdb to the late 2010s). Background on the whole study: Peripheral blood samples were taken at the time of initial diagnosis, prior to any treatment. A discovery cohort of about 100 patients, roughly 45 with Graves' ophthalmopathy and 57 with stable Graves' hyperthyroidism, was used to find distinguishing TCR V-J signatures. An independent validation cohort of 18 to 20 hyperthyroidism patients and approximately 16 patients who later progressed to ophthalmopathy tested prospective prediction of ophthalmopathy. For training and testing, the 100 or so patients in the discovery cohort were randomly divided in a 7:3 ratio. In addition, the study compared T-cell repertoires in thyroid tissue and in blood from five to seven Graves' hyperthyroidism patients. After sampling, hyperthyroidism patients received methimazole starting at 30 mg daily, and ophthalmopathy patients received high-dose intravenous methylprednisolone. According to the paper, TCR Vbeta CDR3 sequencing was carried out on roughly 130 peripheral blood samples, which came from 40 to 45 ophthalmopathy, around 75 hyperthyroidism and roughly 17 progressor patients.

Amplification of TCR beta CDR3 regions was carried out from RNA transcripts. For the first round of RT-PCR on the TCR CDR3, the HTBI primer set was used together with the Qiagen OneStep RT-PCR kit. Libraries were constructed in a second round of multiplex PCR, after which size selection and purification were carried out. Paired-end sequencing of the libraries was performed with 100 bp reads on an Illumina HiSeq2000. In the source study's methods: SOAPnuke was used to process the raw data, removing reads that contained adapters or uncalled bases, had a mean Phred below 15, or lacked an exact match to the constant primer or identifier. COPE v1.2.5 was used to merge the high-quality paired reads, and each unique nucleotide sequence was defined as a clonotype. Clonotypes were aligned to IMGT TRBV, TRBD and TRBJ reference segments using MiTCR v1.1. Only V-J combinations with frequency above 0.0001, covering approximately 99% of repertoires, were analysed. The TCS score was defined as the ratio of F50 (clonal expansion) to E x V (chaos), calculated using BLOSUM62-based TCRdist between CDR3 peptides within each V-J. Welch's t-statistics and random forest reduced fewer than 600 V-J features to 13, which were used in a naive Bayes classifier (R e1071). Using fastp at Q25 and MiXCR, TCRdb reprocessed the public reads and kept productive beta chains. Entries that share a CDR3 protein sequence are merged under the most common genes and DNA. What appears here as the V and J calls and clone size reflects TCRdb's work, not the paper's. The sample table shows about 640,000 distinct CDR3 sequences, and around 20% are seen once. The leading ten clones occupy under 35% of the sample.

Moderately to severely active disease, a Clinical Activity Score of at least 3, a NOSPECS grade of at least 4, and a duration under 3 months were present in ophthalmopathy patients. Exclusion was applied to patients with uncontrolled infections, other autoimmune diseases, pregnancy or lactation. Diagnoses were established on the basis of clinical symptoms, serum thyroxine and TRAb, thyroid ultrasound, and orbital computed tomography. Ficoll-Paque density gradient centrifugation was used to isolate PBMCs from approximately 10 ml of fresh peripheral blood. Total RNA was extracted using Trizol reagent, and RNA quality was assessed on an Agilent 2100 Bioanalyzer. This clonotype was detected a few times. The specificity of this receptor is unknown. No base qualities exist here, and no much larger clone lies one base off it. V drops 6 bases and J drops 5 bases, leaving 10 bases in between. Taken from cysteine to phenylalanine, the CDR3 has 12 residues. Only CDR3 DNA remains: 36 bases, in frame from the first base. CDR1 MNHNS and CDR2 SASEGT are derived from the germline V gene.

Overall results and qualifications from the work: In validation, the model predicted progression to ophthalmopathy a median of roughly six months before onset, with approximately 71% sensitivity and just under 75% specificity. Sample size was not statistically predetermined, and blinding of investigators to group allocation was not performed. A 13 V-J signature model separated ophthalmopathy from stable hyperthyroidism, with 87.88% sensitivity and 81% to 83% specificity in cross-validation and 80%/75% in testing. Most expanded thyroid clonotypes (frequency above 0.001) were also detected in blood, suggesting blood repertoires may reflect thyroid immune responses.

Specimen: blood. The clonotype comes from a man younger than 40 with Graves' ophthalmopathy. The chain joins TRBV6-1 to TRBJ2-5, with the identity of the D gene unclear. CDR3 region: CASRQMTETQYF. The nucleotide sequence is given as TGTGCCAGCAGACAGATGACGGAGACCCAGTACTTC.